This record concerns one T cell receptor (beta chain) sequence. These data are taken from a study of technical replicates of blood from several donors. Germline V gene sequence: CDR1 SGHRS, CDR2 YFSETQ. With 2 bases removed from V and 7 bases from J, the gap between germline ends came to 8 bases. This CDR3 is 12 amino acids long. Clones were read by immunoSEQ multiplex PCR, and TCRdb kept only the in-frame ones, dropping some. This sample carries 65,000 to 90,000 clones, around 86% of them seen once, and the ten largest clones take approximately 5%. Sequencing used PBMCs. The clonotype was recovered from a human donor in good health. Some clones in this sample may be carry-over from other donors' samples. The chain is built from TRBV5-1 and TRBJ2-3; perhaps TRBD1 as D (6 bases). The CDR3 spells CASSFGQNTQYF. The CDR3 DNA follows: TGCGCCAGCAGCTTTGGACAGAATACGCAGTATTTT.